The present T cell receptor beta chain was sequenced within a study of blood T cell repertoires in COVID-19. At the level of the study: Sample material is recorded as cDNA or gDNA derived from T cells, B-cell-depleted T cells, or PBMCs.

Under the authors' procedure: Using reference gene primer amplification, nucleated cell counts were estimated. The table came from immunoSEQ multiplex PCR; TCRdb's copy has only in-frame clones and leaves some out. The V and J calls and clone size were taken over from that table, and D and trimming were inferred from the DNA. This table has some 210,000 clones, around 90% appearing once. Germline V gene data show CDR1 as MDHEN and CDR2 as SYDVKM. V lost 5 bases, J lost 11 bases, and 10 bases stayed unmatched. This CDR3 is built from 14 residues. Sequenced input: peripheral blood. The V call is TRBV28, the J call TRBJ1-1; 11 bases are a match to TRBD1. The source is a man between 60 and 75 years old who had recovered from COVID-19. The CDR3 loop is CASSRTGGFVKAFF. CDR3 in DNA: TGTGCCAGCAGTCGGACAGGGGGCTTTGTGAAGGCTTTCTTT.